The TCR beta chain under discussion was sequenced for a study of T cells in Graves' hyperthyroidism and ophthalmopathy. Study-wide results and limits: Before onset, ophthalmopathy was predicted by the model a median around 6 months earlier. In the blood, most expanded thyroid clonotypes above 0.001 appeared as well.

CDR1 is GTSNPN, CDR2 SVGIG, per germline (reference sequence). Trimming pared 3 bases from V and 7 bases from J, leaving 12 bases between. The CDR3 is 13 residues long. Stable Graves' hyperthyroidism meant no ophthalmopathy progression within 18 months. The diagnoses drew upon clinical symptoms, serum thyroxine and TRAb, thyroid ultrasound and orbital computed tomography. Template material for amplifying TCR beta CDR3 regions consisted of RNA transcripts. RT-PCR in the first round (using the HTBI primer set) targeted the TCR CDR3. One entry per CDR3 protein, called by TCRdb with MiXCR from the multiplex PCR reads. Counted here are hundreds of thousands of distinct CDR3 sequences, under 15% occurring once; the ten biggest clones make up roughly 33%. A word on this clonotype: Its antigen is unidentified.

The chain is built from TRBV30 and TRBJ1-4; D remains ambiguous. This TCR came from a woman in her twenties or thirties with Graves' hyperthyroidism. The sample was blood. CDR3 loop: CAWRGGRVEKLFF. In DNA, the CDR3 is TGTGCCTGGAGAGGTGGTAGAGTTGAAAAACTGTTTTTT.